This note documents a single T cell receptor (beta chain) sequence. Its antigen is currently not known. No qualities accompany the bases; no much larger clone lies one base away. As encoded in the germline V gene (reference sequence), CDR1 is PRHDT while CDR2 is FYEKMQ. The junction shows trimming of 5 bases on V and 6 bases on J, plus 11 bases between the germline ends. The CDR3 starts with the cysteine, ends with the phenylalanine, and has 12 residues. Solely the CDR3 DNA is kept, with 36 bases framed from the first base. Receptor libraries were prepared by the immunoSEQ multiplex PCR assay. RNA was extracted from all samples and reverse transcribed into cDNA as template for TCR sequencing. First-strand cDNA was synthesized using SuperScript III with a 2:1 mix of oligo-dT and random hexamers. A synthetic immune receptor repertoire was used to assess amplification bias, and residual bias was removed computationally. The authors' analysis ran thus. Raw reads were preprocessed for error removal, and CDR3 was defined according to IMGT conventions as running from the conserved cysteine to phenylalanine. Clonality was calculated as 1 minus Shannon entropy normalized by log2 of the number of productive unique TCRs. Whether each scalp clone was CD4 or CD8 was inferred by checking scalp TCRbeta sequences against the CD4 and CD8 repertoires from sorted blood. Drawn from immuneACCESS, this table holds only the in-frame rearrangements with V and J called that TCRdb kept. Clones are partly lost; checked studies trace under half to an unresolved V gene and leave the rest unexplained. V, J and clone size derive from that table, while D and trimming were established from the DNA sequence. The sample table holds about 140,000 clones, of which roughly four fifths were seen once. The ten largest clones represent roughly 25% of the sample.

This sample was included in a study of CD8+ T cells in alopecia areata (dated by TCRdb to 2016 to 2019). The study in broad terms: Treated patients were enrolled in an open-label pilot trial of oral tofacitinib at 5 to 10 mg twice daily for moderate-to-severe alopecia areata. Scalp clonality was compared across normal scalp (n=4), patchy alopecia areata scalp (n=8), and alopecia totalis/universalis scalp (n=8). Disease severity in treated patients was measured with the SALT score, which quantifies the percentage of affected scalp surface area. Amplification of TCRbeta CDR3 regions was done by immunoSEQ multiplex PCR using 35 Vbeta forward primers and 13 Jbeta reverse primers. RNA came from the PAXgene miRNA kit for fixed scalp, the miRNeasy kit for PBMCs, and the RNeasy kit for mouse skin. Tofacitinib was given for 6 to 18 months, followed by 6 months of follow-up off drug to assess delayed response and recurrence. High-throughput TCRbeta sequencing was used to examine T cell clonal expansion in alopecia areata in both the C3H/HeJ mouse model and human patients. Scalp tissue and sorted CD4+ and CD8+ peripheral blood T cells from patchy and totalis/universalis alopecia areata patients and from healthy controls were covered by human TCRbeta sequencing. Biopsies were taken from tofacitinib-treated patients at baseline and again at 4 and 24 weeks into treatment, and several of those patients also had a later scalp biopsy. The full study reports these points: Higher clonality and more expanded CD8+ clones were observed in lesional scalp than in normal scalp, particularly in alopecia totalis/universalis, a finding suggestive of antigenic drive. The treated cohort was small, with a single nonresponder, so links between baseline CD8+ expansion and response need larger studies. During tofacitinib treatment, many expanded lesional clones remained in scalp and blood, and this persistence may partly explain relapse after treatment is stopped. Resident alphabeta T cells in normal human skin are also sequenced, complicating scalp TCR repertoire analysis, unlike mouse skin dominated by gammadelta T cells. Scalp clonality and the number of expanded CD8+ clones among the top 100 scalp clones were significantly decreased by tofacitinib. Compared with mice, TCR sequences shared between patients were less clear, possibly partly because of HLA diversity across the patient population.

The time point label on this specimen signifies: less than five weeks on oral tofacitinib. The intended sense of this specimen's treatment or condition label: oral pan-JAK inhibitor, 5-10 mg twice daily. Lesional scalp punch biopsies and peripheral blood were collected from alopecia areata patients. After PBMCs were isolated by density centrifugation and stained for CD3, CD4 and CD8, a FACSAria was used to sort CD4+ and CD8+ T cells. The sequence was collected from a human donor with alopecia areata. This material consisted of CD8+ T cells sorted from blood, taken at week 4, from a patient treated with tofacitinib. The chain was built from TRBV13 and TRBJ2-7; the D segment could be TRBD1, given 5 matching bases. The DNA sequence is as follows: TGTGCCAGCAGCGATACAGGACGCGAGCAGTACTTC. Translation gives CASSDTGREQYF. Reference TRBV13 and TRBJ2-7 genes cover what lies past the CDR3, so the full variable domain is AAGVIQSPRHLIKEKRETATLKCYPIPRHDTVYWYQQGPGQDPQFLISFYEKMQSDKGSIPDRFSAQQFSDYHSELNMSSLELGDSALYFCASSDTGREQYFGPGTRLTVT.